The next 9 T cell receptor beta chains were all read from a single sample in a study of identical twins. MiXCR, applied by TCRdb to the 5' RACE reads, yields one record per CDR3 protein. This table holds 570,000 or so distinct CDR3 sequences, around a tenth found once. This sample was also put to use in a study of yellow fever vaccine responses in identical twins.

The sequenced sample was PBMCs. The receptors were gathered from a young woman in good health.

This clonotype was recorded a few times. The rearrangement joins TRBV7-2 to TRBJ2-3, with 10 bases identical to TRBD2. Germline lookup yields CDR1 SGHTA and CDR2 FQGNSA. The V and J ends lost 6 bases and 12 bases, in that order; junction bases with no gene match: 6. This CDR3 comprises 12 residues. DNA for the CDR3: TGTGCCAGCAGTCCTAGCGGGAGTTCTCAGTATTTT. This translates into CASSPSGSSQYF. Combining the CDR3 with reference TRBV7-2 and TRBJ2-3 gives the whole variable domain GAGVSQSPSNKVTEKGKDVELRCDPISGHTALYWYRQSLGQGLEFLIYFQGNSAPDKSGLPSDRFSAERTGGSVSTLTIQRTQQEDSAVYLCASSPSGSSQYFGPGTRLTVL.

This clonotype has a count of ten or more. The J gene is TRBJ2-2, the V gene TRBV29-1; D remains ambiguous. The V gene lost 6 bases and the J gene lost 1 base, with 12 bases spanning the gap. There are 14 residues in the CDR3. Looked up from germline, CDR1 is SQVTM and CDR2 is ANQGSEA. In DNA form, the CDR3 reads TGCAGCGTCCGGCCGGAAAGGAACACCGGGGAGCTGTTTTTT. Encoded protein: CSVRPERNTGELFF.

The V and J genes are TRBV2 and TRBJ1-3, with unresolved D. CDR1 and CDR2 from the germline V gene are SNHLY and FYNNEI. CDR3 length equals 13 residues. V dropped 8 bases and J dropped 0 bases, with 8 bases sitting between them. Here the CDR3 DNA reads TGTGCCAGCGTCCCAGACTCTGGAAACACCATATATTTT. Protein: CASVPDSGNTIYF. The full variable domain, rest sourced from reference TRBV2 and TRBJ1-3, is EPEVTQTPSHQVTQMGQEVILRCVPISNHLYFYWYRQILGQKVEFLVSFYNNEISEKSEIFDDQFSVERPDGSNFTLKIRSTKLEDSAMYFCASVPDSGNTIYFGEGSWLTVV.

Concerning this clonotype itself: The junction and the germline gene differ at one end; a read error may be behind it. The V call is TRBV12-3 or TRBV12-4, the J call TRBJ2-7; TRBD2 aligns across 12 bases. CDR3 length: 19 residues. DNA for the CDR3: TGTGCCCGCAGTTTTATGAGACTAGCGGGAGCGGAGGGAAACTACGAGCAGTACTTC. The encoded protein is CARSFMRLAGAEGNYEQYF.

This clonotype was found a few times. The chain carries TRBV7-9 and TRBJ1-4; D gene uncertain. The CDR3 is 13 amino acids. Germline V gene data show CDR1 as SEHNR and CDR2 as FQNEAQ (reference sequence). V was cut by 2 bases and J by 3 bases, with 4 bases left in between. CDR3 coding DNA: TGTGCCAGCAGCTTAAGTCCTAATGAAAAACTGTTTTTT. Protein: CASSLSPNEKLFF.

The CDR3 reads CASSPDVQGSYEQYF. CDR3 DNA sequence: TGCGCCAGCAGCCCGGACGTACAGGGATCCTACGAGCAGTACTTC. This chain joins TRBV4-1 and TRBJ2-7, with a weak D call TRBD1 (6 bases). The CDR3 contains 15 residues. V was trimmed by 4 bases and J by 1 base, leaving 14 bases between them. Germline CDR1 MGHRA, CDR2 YSYEKL.

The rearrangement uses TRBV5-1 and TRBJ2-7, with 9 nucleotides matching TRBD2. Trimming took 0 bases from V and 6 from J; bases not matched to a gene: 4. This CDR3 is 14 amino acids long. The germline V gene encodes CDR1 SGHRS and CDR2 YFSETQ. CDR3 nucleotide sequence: TGCGCCAGCAGCTTGGGGACTAGCGCTGGCGAGCAGTACTTC. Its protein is CASSLGTSAGEQYF.

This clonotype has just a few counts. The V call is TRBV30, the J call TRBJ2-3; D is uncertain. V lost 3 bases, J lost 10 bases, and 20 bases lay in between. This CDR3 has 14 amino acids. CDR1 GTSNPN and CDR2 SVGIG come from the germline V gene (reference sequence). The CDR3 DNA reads TGTGCCTGGAGCGAACATTCACAACAAGACGCGCAGTATTTT. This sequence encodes CAWSEHSQQDAQYF.

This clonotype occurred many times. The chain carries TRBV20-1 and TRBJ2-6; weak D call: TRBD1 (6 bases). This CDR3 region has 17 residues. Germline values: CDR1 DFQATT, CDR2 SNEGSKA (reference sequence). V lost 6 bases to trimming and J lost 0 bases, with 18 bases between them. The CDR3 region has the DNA TGCAGTGCCCAAGGTCGGGACACTCTCTCTGGGGCCAACGTCCTGACTTTC. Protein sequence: CSAQGRDTLSGANVLTF.